This is a list of T cell receptor beta chains from one sample in a study of radiation and T cells in renal cell carcinoma. Generated by immunoSEQ multiplex PCR, the TCRdb table keeps only in-frame clones and is missing some. The sample has fewer than 30,000 clones; around 85% are singletons. The sample was blood, taken from a patient whose treatment included radiotherapy and nephrectomy. The receptors originated from a man in his 60s with renal cell carcinoma. Both conserved end residues are trimmed from each CDR3. The order of the fields is V gene, D gene, J gene, CDR3 protein. D genes are given only for firm matches.

>TRBV5-1|.|TRBJ1-5
ASSLERGDQPQH
>TRBV5-6|TRBD1|TRBJ1-2
ASNSGTANYGYT
>TRBV11-3|.|TRBJ1-1
ASLKGTGQNTEAF
>TRBV10-1|TRBD1|TRBJ2-1
ASSEKGQAYNEQF
>TRBV5-1|TRBD2|TRBJ2-3
ASSGEGGEDTQY
>TRBV29-1|.|TRBJ1-1
SVEPGAEAF
>TRBV18|TRBD1|TRBJ2-7
ASSPLQTGDEQY
>TRBV18|TRBD2|TRBJ2-1
ASSPLGSLAGGPSYNEQF
>TRBV18|TRBD1|TRBJ2-7
ASSPVKTGGHEQY
>TRBV5-1|.|TRBJ2-2
ASDQGSGELF
>TRBV7-2|.|TRBJ2-7
ASSLGSKNLLEQY
>TRBV6-5|.|TRBJ2-4
ASSSIRGGAPGIQY
>TRBV30|TRBD1|TRBJ1-1
AWSPFIGQVGGAF
>TRBV9|.|TRBJ2-2
ASSVEREMSGELF
>TRBV15|.|TRBJ2-1
ATNPTGDGYNEQF
>TRBV18|.|TRBJ2-1
ASSPGGGHEQF
>TRBV19|TRBD2|TRBJ2-2
ASIAGEGTGELF
>TRBV6-5|.|TRBJ2-3
ASSQYRDWATQY
>TRBV5-1|.|TRBJ2-5
ASTPSTRQETQY
>TRBV18|.|TRBJ2-7
ASSFSGSSYEQY
>TRBV11-2|.|TRBJ1-2
ASSPAGVGVYSYT
>TRBV6-5|.|TRBJ1-1
ASSYSMEEGTEAF
>TRBV4-1|.|TRBJ2-5
ASSQDFSGQETQY
>TRBV27|TRBD1|TRBJ1-6
ASSSGTGGSPLH
>TRBV20-1|.|TRBJ2-1
SARQYNEQF
>TRBV5-5|.|TRBJ2-7
ASSPGTAPYEQY
>TRBV5-1|TRBD2|.
ASSAPTSGSYEQY
>TRBV6-6|.|TRBJ1-5
ASRFDGDQPQH